The next 17 T cell receptor beta chains were all read from a single sample in a study of OX40 agonist ivuxolimab in advanced cancers. The library was obtained by the immunoSEQ multiplex PCR assay. TCRdb holds this immuneACCESS table with in-frame rearrangements only. Some clones are missing; in checked studies, unresolved V genes explain under half, and the rest has no known cause. The sample table holds 60,000 to 70,000 clones, of which about four fifths were seen once. 1% to 1.5% of the sample rests with the top ten. The sample was CD4+ or CD8+ T cells sorted from blood, taken in a trial of the OX40 agonist ivuxolimab. The receptor source for this set is an adult with an advanced solid tumor such as melanoma, head and neck, liver or kidney cancer.

The rearrangement joins TRBV9 to TRBJ2-6, with D possibly matching TRBD1 (7 bases). Trimming pared 2 bases from V and 4 bases from J, leaving 22 bases between. CDR3 length equals 19 residues. Looked up from germline, CDR1 is SGDLS and CDR2 is YYNGEE. The CDR3 sequence: CASSVQSGGFLVGANVLTF. CDR3 DNA: TGTGCCAGCAGCGTCCAGTCAGGGGGGTTTCTAGTAGGGGCCAACGTCCTGACTTTC.

The chain joins TRBV5-1 to TRBJ2-2; 11 bases map to TRBD2. With 2 bases clipped from V and 4 bases from J, the junction kept 4 bases outside the gene matches. This CDR3 has 16 residues. Germline CDR1 SGHRS, CDR2 YFSETQ. This chain's CDR3 is CASSFLAGGLTGELFF. CDR3 coding DNA: TGCGCCAGCAGCTTCTTAGCGGGGGGGCTCACCGGGGAGCTGTTTTTT.

The chain employs TRBV30 and TRBJ2-7; 8 bases are shared with TRBD2. Germline assignment: CDR1 GTSNPN and CDR2 SVGIG (reference sequence). The V gene end was trimmed by 3 bases and the J gene end by 0 bases; junction bases not matched to a gene: 7. This CDR3 has 15 amino acids. The CDR3 region is CAWRRPGGSSYEQYF. DNA of the CDR3: TGTGCCTGGAGGAGACCGGGGGGGAGCTCCTACGAGCAGTACTTC.

The chain couples TRBV6-4 to TRBJ1-1; D is unresolved. This CDR3 is 14 amino acids long. Germline V gene data show CDR1 as MRHNA and CDR2 as SNTAGT. Deletions cut 4 bases from V and 4 bases from J, with 13 bases between. The CDR3 bases are TGTGCCAGCAGTGCGTCTCCATATGGCACTGAAGCTTTCTTT. It specifies CASSASPYGTEAFF.

This CDR3 is CASSRQVGASGEETQYF. CDR3 DNA sequence: TGCGCCAGCAGCAGACAAGTAGGGGCCTCGGGGGAAGAGACCCAGTACTTC. The rearrangement joins TRBV5-1 to TRBJ2-5, with D possibly matching TRBD2 (6 bases). The germline V gene has CDR1 SGHRS and CDR2 YFSETQ. This CDR3 is built from 17 residues. Trimming removed 4 bases from V and 3 bases from J, with 22 bases in between.

The CDR3 bases are TGTGCCAGCTCACCGTGGTCCGGGACAGACCTCCCAGGAGCAAACACCATATATTTT. Translation gives CASSPWSGTDLPGANTIYF. The rearrangement uses TRBV18 and TRBJ1-3; 7 nucleotides agree with TRBD1. CDR3 length: 19 amino acids. The V and J ends lost 3 bases and 6 bases, in that order; junction bases with no gene match: 20. Germline V CDR1 and CDR2: KGHSH, LQKENI. Complete variable domain (other parts from reference TRBV18 and TRBJ1-3): NAGVMQNPRHLVRRRGQEARLRCSPMKGHSHVYWYRQLPEEGLKFMVYLQKENIIDESGMPKERFSAEFPKEGPSILRIQQVVRGDSAAYFCASSPWSGTDLPGANTIYFGEGSWLTVV.

This CDR3 reads CASSLEENSPLHF. Here the CDR3 DNA reads TGCGCCAGCAGCTTGGAGGAGAATTCACCCCTCCACTTT. V and J are TRBV5-1 and TRBJ1-6; D call uncertain. V lost 0 bases, J lost 7 bases, and 5 bases lay in between. Looked up from germline, CDR1 is SGHRS and CDR2 is YFSETQ. The CDR3 length is 13 residues.

The chain joins TRBV18 to TRBJ2-3; 8 positions agree with TRBD2. Germline V gene lookup returns CDR1 KGHSH and CDR2 LQKENI. The CDR3 covers 15 residues. Losses at the gene ends were 0 bases for V and 2 bases for J; bases not matched to a gene: 1. The CDR3 DNA sequence: TGTGCCAGCTCACCACCTAGCGGGGCCACAGATACGCAGTATTTT. Translating it yields CASSPPSGATDTQYF.

V gene TRBV7-2 combines with J gene TRBJ1-5; 7 bases line up with TRBD1. Germline-derived CDR1 and CDR2 are SGHTA and FQGNSA. CDR3 length equals 12 residues. Trimming took 5 bases from V and 6 from J; bases not matched to a gene: 1. The CDR3, as DNA: TGTGCCAGCAGCAACAGGGGTCAGCCCCAGCATTTT. Residues: CASSNRGQPQHF.

The V gene is TRBV21-1, the J gene TRBJ1-5; TRBD1, the table's D call, lacks a check against the DNA. TRBV21-1 is annotated as a pseudogene. The CDR3 totals 16 residues. The CDR3 protein is CASSMGQVDGNQPQHF. CDR3 in DNA: TGTGCCAGCAGCATGGGACAGGTAGATGGCAATCAGCCCCAGCATTTT.

This clone has just one count. The chain employs TRBV6-6 and TRBJ1-4; D gene uncertain. CDR1 and CDR2 from the germline V gene are MNHNY and SVGAGI (reference sequence). The V end was cut by 8 bases, the J end by 0 bases, with 7 bases between. The CDR3 is made up of 13 amino acids. Here the CDR3 reads CASLDTTNEKLFF. Here the CDR3 DNA reads TGTGCCAGCCTGGATACAACTAATGAAAAACTGTTTTTT.

The chain uses TRBV30 and TRBJ1-5; D remains unclear. CDR3 length: 13 residues. Germline lookup yields CDR1 GTSNPN and CDR2 SVGIG (reference sequence). The V gene lost 0 bases and the J gene lost 7 bases, with 10 bases spanning the gap. The CDR3: CAWSVGVFQPQHF. DNA for the CDR3: TGTGCCTGGAGTGTGGGAGTTTTCCAGCCCCAGCATTTT.

This clone was seen a handful of times. The V gene is TRBV10-3, the J gene TRBJ1-1, with 7 bases aligning to TRBD1. Germline lookup yields CDR1 ENHRY and CDR2 SYGVKD. The CDR3 is 13 amino acids. The V segment lost 0 bases and the J segment 7 bases; nucleotides outside the gene matches: 2. The chain's CDR3 is CAISESGQNEAFF. The CDR3 DNA is TGTGCCATCAGTGAGTCGGGACAGAATGAAGCTTTCTTT.

The chain employs TRBV5-6 and TRBJ2-4; tentatively, D is TRBD1 (6 bases). V gave up 2 bases and J gave up 8 bases, with 11 bases separating them. Germline values: CDR1 SGHDT, CDR2 YYEEEE. This CDR3 is 13 amino acids long. The CDR3 is CASSFWTVDIQYF. The CDR3 DNA sequence: TGTGCCAGCAGCTTCTGGACAGTTGACATTCAGTACTTC.

V is TRBV18 and J is TRBJ1-4, with TRBD1 matching 7 bases. V was clipped by 3 bases and J by 0 bases; unmatched bases: 4. Germline V gene data show CDR1 as KGHSH and CDR2 as LQKENI. The CDR3 is made up of 16 amino acids. CDR3 sequence (DNA): TGTGCCAGCTCACCCCGACAGGGCACAACTAATGAAAAACTGTTTTTT. Encoded protein: CASSPRQGTTNEKLFF.

V gene TRBV28 combines with J gene TRBJ2-1; possibly TRBD2 for D (5 bases). Germline CDR1 MDHEN, CDR2 SYDVKM. This CDR3 has 12 amino acids. The V end lost 8 bases, the J end lost 6 bases, and 11 bases lay between the germline ends. The CDR3 nucleotides are TGTGCCAGCGACCGGGGTACCAATGAGCAGTTCTTC. As protein: CASDRGTNEQFF.

The chain uses TRBV11-2 and TRBJ1-6; 7 bases fit TRBD1. In germline, CDR1 is SGHAT, CDR2 FQNNGV. The ends lost 1 base at V and 9 bases at J; junction bases unmatched: 9. The length of the CDR3 is 16 residues. CDR3 sequence (DNA): TGTGCCAGCAGCTTAGCACCGACAGGGACAAGTTCACCCCTCCACTTT. Translation gives CASSLAPTGTSSPLHF.